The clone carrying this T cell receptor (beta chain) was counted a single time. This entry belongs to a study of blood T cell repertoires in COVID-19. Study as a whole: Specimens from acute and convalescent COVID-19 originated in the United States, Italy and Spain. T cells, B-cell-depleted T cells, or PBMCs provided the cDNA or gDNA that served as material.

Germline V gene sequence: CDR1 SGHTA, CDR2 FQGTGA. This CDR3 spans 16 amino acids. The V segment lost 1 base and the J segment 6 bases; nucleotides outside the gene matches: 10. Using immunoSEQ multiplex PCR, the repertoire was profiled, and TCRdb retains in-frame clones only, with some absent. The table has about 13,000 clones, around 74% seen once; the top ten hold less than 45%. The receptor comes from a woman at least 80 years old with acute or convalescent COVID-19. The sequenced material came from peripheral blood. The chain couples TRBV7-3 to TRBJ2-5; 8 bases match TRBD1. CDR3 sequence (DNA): TGTGCCAGCAGCTTAATATCCGGGACAGGCAGGCAGACCCAGTACTTC. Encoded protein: CASSLISGTGRQTQYF.